This TCR beta chain derives from a study of cytomegalovirus exposure and HLA in healthy donors. PCR used 60 Vbeta primers and 13 Jbeta primers. Sequencing was performed with immunoSEQ multiplex PCR; in TCRdb, only in-frame clones are kept and a portion is missing. The sample has some 56,000 clones, 80% seen once. About this clone: Its antigen is not identified.

V lost 4 bases to trimming and J lost 2 bases, with 7 bases between them. CDR3 size: 13 residues. CDR1 and CDR2 from the germline V gene are MDHEN and SYDVKM. At sampling all donors were nominally healthy, likely with unrecorded immune exposures. Study-level points and caveats: Among the sequence variants, a highly shared cluster was likely an artifact of sequencing. Later examination showed HLA-associated TCR beta chains had greater clonal expansion than equally common others. It was 164 TCR beta chains that were listed as cytomegalovirus-associated.

The receptor was derived from a woman aged 40 to 55 in good health and CMV-seronegative. Sequenced material: PBMCs. This chain uses TRBV28 with TRBJ2-3; D unclear. In nucleotides, the CDR3 is TGTGCCAGCAGTTCCTACCTCACAGATACGCAGTATTTT. It is translated as CASSSYLTDTQYF.